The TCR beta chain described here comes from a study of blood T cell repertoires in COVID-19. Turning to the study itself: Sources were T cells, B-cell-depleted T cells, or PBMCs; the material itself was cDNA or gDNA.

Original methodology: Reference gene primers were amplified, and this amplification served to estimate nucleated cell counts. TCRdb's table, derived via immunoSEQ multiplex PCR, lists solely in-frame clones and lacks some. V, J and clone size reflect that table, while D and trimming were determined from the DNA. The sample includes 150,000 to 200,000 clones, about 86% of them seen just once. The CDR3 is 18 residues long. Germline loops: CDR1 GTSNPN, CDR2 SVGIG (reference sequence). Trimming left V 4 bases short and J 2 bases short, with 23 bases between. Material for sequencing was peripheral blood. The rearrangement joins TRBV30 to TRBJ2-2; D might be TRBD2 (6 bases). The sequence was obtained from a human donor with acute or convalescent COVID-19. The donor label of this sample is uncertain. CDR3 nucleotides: TGTGCCTGGATCAAGCCGGGAGTCACCTTAGTAAACACCGGGGAGCTGTTTTTT. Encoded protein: CAWIKPGVTLVNTGELFF.